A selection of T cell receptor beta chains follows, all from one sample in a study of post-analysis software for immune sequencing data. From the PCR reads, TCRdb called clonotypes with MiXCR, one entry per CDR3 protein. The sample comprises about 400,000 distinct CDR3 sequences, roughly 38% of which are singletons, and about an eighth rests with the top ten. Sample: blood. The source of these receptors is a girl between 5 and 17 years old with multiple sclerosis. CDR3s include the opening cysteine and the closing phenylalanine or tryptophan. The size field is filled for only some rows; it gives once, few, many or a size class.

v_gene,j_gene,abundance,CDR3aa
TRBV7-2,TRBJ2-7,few,CAIPGQLGWEQYF
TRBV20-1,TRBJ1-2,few,CSARVSQGIYGYTF
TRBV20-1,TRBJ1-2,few,CSAREDGYTF
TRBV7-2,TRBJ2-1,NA,CASSQRGNEQFF
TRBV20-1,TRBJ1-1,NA,CSARDQGHTEAFF
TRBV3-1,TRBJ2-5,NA,CATESRGETQYF
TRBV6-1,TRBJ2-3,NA,CASGQGLAGPDTQYF
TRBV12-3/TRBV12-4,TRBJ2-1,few,CASTLLESRQFF
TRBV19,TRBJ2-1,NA,CASSRGVINSYNEQFF
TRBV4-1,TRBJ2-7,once,CASSPKWGSSYEQYF
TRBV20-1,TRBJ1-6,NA,CSARDLQNYNSPLHF
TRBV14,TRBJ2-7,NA,CASSQAEGYEQYF
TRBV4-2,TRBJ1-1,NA,CASSQGGQGAAFF
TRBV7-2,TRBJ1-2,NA,CASSVGLQTGSYGYTF
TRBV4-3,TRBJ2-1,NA,CASSQDWPGLNEQFF
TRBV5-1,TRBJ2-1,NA,CASSLGDRVEQFF
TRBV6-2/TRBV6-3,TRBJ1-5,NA,CASRGNSNQPQHF
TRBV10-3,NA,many,CAISEQDGETQYF
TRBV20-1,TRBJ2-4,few,CSARDRVYRDIQYF
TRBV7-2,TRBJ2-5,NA,CASSLARGRLSSGEQYF
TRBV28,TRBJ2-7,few,CASRTTEMASYEQYF
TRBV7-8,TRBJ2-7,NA,CASSLVGGATTYEQYF
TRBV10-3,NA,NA,CAISESGRNYEQYF
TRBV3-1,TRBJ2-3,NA,CASSQVSGVTDTQYF
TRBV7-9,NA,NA,CASSDRYREETQYF
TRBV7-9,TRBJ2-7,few,CASSRLGPHNEQYF
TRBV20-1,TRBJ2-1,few,CSATPSGQGIEQFF
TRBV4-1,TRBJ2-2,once,CASRPGGAFTNTGELFF
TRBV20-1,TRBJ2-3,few,CSARGLGVPDTQYF
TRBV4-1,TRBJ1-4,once,CASNQTGLHEKLFF
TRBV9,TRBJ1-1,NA,CASSEWTGINTEAFF
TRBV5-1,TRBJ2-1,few,CASSALASNNEQFF
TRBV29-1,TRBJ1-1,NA,CSVSGGLRTEAFF
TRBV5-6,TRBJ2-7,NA,CASSPRQWTGSTGQYF
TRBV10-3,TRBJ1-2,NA,CAISESPQGAGYTF
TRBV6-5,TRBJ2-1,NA,CASSPGTSSNEQFF
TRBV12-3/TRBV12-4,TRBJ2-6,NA,CASSSLGVGSLSGANVLTF
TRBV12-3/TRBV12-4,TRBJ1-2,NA,CASSPGQAFQGYTF
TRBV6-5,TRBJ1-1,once,CASSYSAGAGLNTEAFF
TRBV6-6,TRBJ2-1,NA,CASSYGRGHYNEQFF
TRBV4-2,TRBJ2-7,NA,CASSQGGGGEQYF
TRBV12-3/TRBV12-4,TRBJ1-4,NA,CASSAREGEKLFF
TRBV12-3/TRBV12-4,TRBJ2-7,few,CASSLGVQSAYEQYF
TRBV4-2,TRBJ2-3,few,CASSQDVASTNTDTQYF
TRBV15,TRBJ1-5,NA,CATSRVDRVNQPQHF
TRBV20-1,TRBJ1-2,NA,CSARDGGFYGYTF
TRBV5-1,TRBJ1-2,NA,CAGSWDRNYGYTF
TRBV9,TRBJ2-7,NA,CASSVASSGNYEQYF
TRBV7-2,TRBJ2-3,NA,CASSLSQRGGPDTQYF
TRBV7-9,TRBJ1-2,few,CASSLAGQPIHGYTF
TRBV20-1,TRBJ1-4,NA,CSAREVNEKLFF
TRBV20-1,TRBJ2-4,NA,CSALSGVAKNIQYF